These 28 T cell receptor beta chains came from one sample sequenced in a study of T cells after posttransplantation cyclophosphamide. Repertoires were generated with immunoSEQ multiplex PCR, while TCRdb's copy carries only in-frame clones and drops some. The data show roughly 41,000 clones, with none appearing a single time. Sequencing was carried out using PBMCs. These receptors all stem from a man younger than 45 in good health and a related stem cell transplant donor.

This sequence joins TRBV6-5 and TRBJ2-5, with TRBD2 as a possible D gene (5 bases). V dropped 0 bases and J dropped 5 bases, with 13 bases sitting between them. The CDR3 has 15 residues. Germline V gene sequence: CDR1 MNHEY, CDR2 SVGAGI. CDR3 in DNA: TGTGCCAGCAGTTACTCGATTATTGGCGGGGAGACCCAGTACTTC. Protein product: CASSYSIIGGETQYF.

This clone occurred a few times. The V and J genes are TRBV5-5 and TRBJ1-5; 7 positions match TRBD1. The CDR3 extends over 16 amino acids. The V gene end was trimmed by 4 bases and the J gene end by 4 bases; junction bases not matched to a gene: 11. CDR1 is SGHKS, CDR2 YYEKEE, per germline (reference sequence). The DNA for the CDR3 is TGTGCCAGCAGCCGGAAGGGTGGGACAGAGAATCAGCCCCAGCATTTT. Protein product: CASSRKGGTENQPQHF.

At least ten counts were recorded for this clone. The chain employs TRBV5-5 and TRBJ2-3; D might be TRBD2 (6 bases). Trimming pared 4 bases from V and 6 bases from J, leaving 21 bases between. CDR1 SGHKS and CDR2 YYEKEE come from the germline V gene (reference sequence). The CDR3 runs 16 residues. The CDR3 protein is CASSLGLAGTLDTQYF. The CDR3 nucleotides are TGTGCCAGCAGCCTTGGGCTTGCGGGGACTTTGGATACGCAGTATTTT.

This clone was recorded at least ten times. This rearrangement joins TRBV12-3 or TRBV12-4 to TRBJ1-1, with D uncertain. V lost 2 bases, J lost 0 bases, and 7 bases lay in between. The CDR3 covers 14 residues. The CDR3 sequence: CASSLQEMNTEAFF. CDR3 nucleotide sequence: TGTGCCAGCAGTTTACAGGAGATGAACACTGAAGCTTTCTTT.

This clone appeared many times. The gene calls are TRBV6-2 or TRBV6-3 and TRBJ1-1; TRBD1 might be the D (6 bases). V was clipped by 9 bases and J by 4 bases, with 15 bases between them. Germline values: CDR1 MNHEY, CDR2 SVGEGT. The CDR3 extends over 13 amino acids. CDR3 loop: CASPTGTITEAFF. CDR3 bases: TGTGCCAGTCCGACAGGAACTATCACTGAAGCTTTCTTT.

At least ten counts were recorded for this clone. J is TRBJ1-1 and V is TRBV28; D remains ambiguous. Germline lookup yields CDR1 MDHEN and CDR2 SYDVKM. The V end lost 3 bases, the J end lost 1 base, and 3 bases lay between the germline ends. CDR3 length: 12 residues. The DNA of the CDR3 is TGTGCCAGCAGTTTTCAGAACACTGAAGCTTTCTTT. This gives the protein CASSFQNTEAFF.

Ten or more counts support this clone. This chain links TRBV13 with TRBJ2-1; D not resolved. The V end was cut by 5 bases, the J end by 4 bases, with 6 bases between. Germline V gene sequence: CDR1 PRHDT, CDR2 FYEKMQ (reference sequence). The CDR3 consists of 12 residues. The CDR3 nucleotides are TGTGCCAGCAGCGTCTTGTACAATGAGCAGTTCTTC. It translates to CASSVLYNEQFF.

There are a few counts of this clone. The rearrangement uses TRBV6-1 and TRBJ2-5; no firm D call. The germline V and J ends were trimmed by 6 bases and 5 bases, with 16 bases remaining between them. The CDR3 sequence is 14 residues long. Germline CDR1 is MNHNS and CDR2 is SASEGT. The CDR3 reads CASRGTVRQETQYF. The CDR3 coding sequence is TGTGCCAGCAGAGGTACAGTACGGCAGGAGACCCAGTACTTC.

This clone was observed many times. CDR3 region: CASSQVNAISGNTIYF. CDR3 in DNA: TGTGCCAGCAGCCAAGTAAATGCGATTTCTGGAAACACCATATATTTT. This sequence joins TRBV14 and TRBJ1-3; D call uncertain. The V end was cut by 1 base, the J end by 1 base, with 11 bases between. CDR1 is SGHDN and CDR2 is FVKESK in the germline V gene. The CDR3 totals 16 residues.

The chain combines TRBV6-4 with TRBJ2-7, with 9 bases aligning to TRBD1. Trimming at V came to 7 bases and at J to 3 bases, leaving 19 bases not matched to a gene. The CDR3 is 18 amino acids. The V gene's germline CDR1 is MRHNA and CDR2 SNTAGT. The DNA for the CDR3 is TGTGCCAGCATCCTCCCCCGAACTCAGACAGGGGGGGGCTACGAGCAGTACTTC. Translated: CASILPRTQTGGGYEQYF.

This clone appeared many times. The rearrangement joins TRBV7-9 to TRBJ2-7; a possible D gene is TRBD1 (5 bases). The V end lost 4 bases, the J end lost 3 bases, and 10 bases lay between the germline ends. From germline, CDR1 is SEHNR and CDR2 FQNEAQ (reference sequence). The CDR3 is made up of 13 amino acids. This chain's CDR3 is CASSYGQVYEQYF. DNA for the CDR3: TGTGCCAGCAGCTACGGACAAGTCTACGAGCAGTACTTC.

This clone has a count of ten or more. V and J are TRBV18 and TRBJ1-2; D gene unclear. From germline, CDR1 is KGHSH and CDR2 LQKENI. Trimming took off 6 bases at V and 3 bases at J, with 8 bases between the two ends. The CDR3 runs to 12 residues. This chain's CDR3 is CASSLDDYGYTF. CDR3 nucleotide sequence: TGTGCCAGCTCGCTAGACGACTATGGCTACACCTTC.

The sample holds many counts of this clone. One end of the junction varies from germline; a read error may be responsible. This chain uses TRBV7-7 with TRBJ2-1, with TRBD2 identical over 9 bases. CDR3 length: 17 residues. CDR1 is SSHAT, CDR2 FNYEAQ, per germline (reference sequence). CDR3 DNA: TGTGCTAGCAGCTTAGGTTCCGGGACTAGCAAAACGGATGAGCAGTTCTTC. Translation: CASSLGSGTSKTDEQFF.

This clone was observed many times. CDR3 nucleotide sequence: TGTGCCAGCAGCTTAGGGCGGGGCTACAATGAGCAGTTCTTC. Translated, it gives CASSLGRGYNEQFF. The chain has TRBV11-2 and TRBJ2-1; maybe TRBD2 (6 bases). Trimming removed 1 base from V and 3 bases from J, with 7 bases in between. The CDR3 covers 14 residues. CDR1 and CDR2 from the germline V gene are SGHAT and FQNNGV.

This clone was observed many times. The V call is TRBV6-5, the J call TRBJ1-2, with D maybe TRBD1 (6 bases). Germline lookup yields CDR1 MNHEY and CDR2 SVGAGI. The CDR3 spans 13 residues. V was trimmed by 2 bases and J by 13 bases, leaving 17 bases between them. The chain's CDR3 is CASSYRQVIQPTF. For the CDR3, the DNA is TGTGCCAGCAGTTACCGACAGGTCATCCAGCCCACCTTC.

This clone appeared many times. The V gene is TRBV6-6, the J gene TRBJ1-1; D possibly corresponds to TRBD1 (6 bases). V gave up 6 bases and J gave up 4 bases, with 15 bases separating them. This CDR3 comprises 14 residues. Germline CDR1 reads MNHNY; CDR2 reads SVGAGI (reference sequence). The CDR3 DNA is TGTGCCAGCAGCCCAACAGGGTGGGGCACTGAAGCTTTCTTT. Translating it yields CASSPTGWGTEAFF.

This clone appeared many times. The gene calls are TRBV11-2 and TRBJ2-1; unclear D gene. Trimming cost V 0 bases and J 6 bases, with 3 bases left between them. Germline assignment: CDR1 SGHAT and CDR2 FQNNGV. The CDR3 is 12 residues long. DNA for the CDR3: TGTGCCAGCAGCTTAGATAGCAATGAGCAGTTCTTC. It specifies CASSLDSNEQFF.

This clone was detected many times. The chain joins TRBV9 to TRBJ2-1; perhaps TRBD2 as D (6 bases). V lost 2 bases to trimming and J lost 10 bases, with 10 bases between them. The CDR3 extends over 12 amino acids. Germline CDR1 SGDLS, CDR2 YYNGEE. As DNA, the CDR3 is TGTGCCAGCAGCGTCGCCGCGGGGGAGCAGTTCTTC. Translating it yields CASSVAAGEQFF. Based on the CDR3 plus reference TRBV9 and TRBJ2-1, the full variable domain is DSGVTQTPKHLITATGQRVTLRCSPRSGDLSVYWYQQSLDQGLQFLIQYYNGEERAKGNILERFSAQQFPDLHSELNLSSLELGDSALYFCASSVAAGEQFFGPGTRLTVL.

This clone has a count of ten or more. The J gene is TRBJ2-2, the V gene TRBV5-1; D possibly corresponds to TRBD1 (6 bases). CDR3 length: 15 amino acids. Trimming took off 7 bases at V and 3 bases at J, with 16 bases between the two ends. The germline V gene has CDR1 SGHRS and CDR2 YFSETQ. CDR3 residues: CASQGTSAYTGELFF. The CDR3 DNA reads TGCGCCAGCCAGGGGACATCGGCTTACACCGGGGAGCTGTTTTTT. Complete variable domain (other parts from reference TRBV5-1 and TRBJ2-2): KAGVTQTPRYLIKTRGQQVTLSCSPISGHRSVSWYQQTPGQGLQFLFEYFSETQRNKGNFPGRFSGRQFSNSRSEMNVSTLELGDSALYLCASQGTSAYTGELFFGEGSRLTVL.

This clone came up many times. The chain joins TRBV6-1 to TRBJ2-7; D not resolved. The germline V gene has CDR1 MNHNS and CDR2 SASEGT. Trimming stripped 1 base from V and 6 bases from J, with 13 bases between. The CDR3 is made up of 14 amino acids. The CDR3 loop is CASSEELLLGEQYF. CDR3 nucleotide sequence: TGTGCCAGCAGTGAAGAATTACTTCTCGGCGAGCAGTACTTC.

This clone was recorded many times. V is TRBV4-1 and J is TRBJ2-7, with 11 positions matching TRBD2. V was clipped by 2 bases and J by 4 bases; unmatched bases: 7. This CDR3 region has 16 residues. The V gene's germline CDR1 is MGHRA and CDR2 YSYEKL. The CDR3 reads CASSQQLAGVTYEQYF. As DNA, the CDR3 is TGCGCCAGCAGCCAACAACTAGCGGGGGTAACGTACGAGCAGTACTTC.

This clone was picked up a small number of times. The chain has TRBV5-4 and TRBJ2-2; 13 nucleotides agree with TRBD2. Trimming removed 4 bases from V and 3 bases from J; junction bases left unmatched: 6. Germline CDR1 and CDR2: SGHNT and YYREEE (reference sequence). The CDR3 length is 17 residues. The CDR3 here is CASSLGLAGADTGELFF. CDR3 nucleotide sequence: TGTGCCAGCAGCCTAGGACTAGCGGGGGCCGACACCGGGGAGCTGTTTTTT.

In its sample, this clone was seen many times. The chain recombines TRBV5-1 with TRBJ2-1; D not resolved. The V and J ends lost 0 bases and 4 bases respectively, with 17 bases between them. CDR1 SGHRS and CDR2 YFSETQ come from the germline V gene. This CDR3 is 17 amino acids long. The CDR3 sequence is CASSLEAGYSNYNEQFF. The CDR3, as DNA: TGCGCCAGCAGCTTGGAGGCAGGATATTCTAATTACAATGAGCAGTTCTTC.

This clone was observed many times. V gene TRBV5-1 combines with J gene TRBJ2-1; 9 bases map to TRBD2. The J segment lost 7 bases and the V segment lost 7 bases, leaving 6 bases of the junction unmatched. The length of the CDR3 is 13 residues. Germline V gives CDR1 SGHRS, CDR2 YFSETQ. This CDR3 is CASGLTSGNEQFF. The CDR3 DNA follows: TGCGCCAGCGGCCTTACTAGCGGGAATGAGCAGTTCTTC.

This clone turned up a few times. V is TRBV9 and J is TRBJ2-7; 7 positions match TRBD1. CDR1 and CDR2 (germline): SGDLS, YYNGEE. The V gene end was trimmed by 0 bases and the J gene end by 4 bases; junction bases not matched to a gene: 4. This CDR3 comprises 14 residues. DNA of the CDR3: TGTGCCAGCAGCGTAGAGCCGACAGGGTACGAGCAGTACTTC. It translates to CASSVEPTGYEQYF.

This clone has a count of ten or more. This chain joins TRBV10-1 and TRBJ1-4; D unresolved. CDR1 WNHNN and CDR2 SYGVQD come from the germline V gene (reference sequence). The V end was cut by 0 bases, the J end by 5 bases, with 13 bases between. The CDR3 loop spans 16 amino acids. Written as DNA, the CDR3 is TGCGCCAGCAGTGAGTCGAGAGGCCGCATCAATGAAAAACTGTTTTTT. Its translation is CASSESRGRINEKLFF.

This clone was recorded at least ten times. The rearrangement uses TRBV12-3 or TRBV12-4 and TRBJ1-5; 7 nucleotides agree with TRBD1. The CDR3 is 16 amino acids. After removal of 2 bases from V and 2 bases from J, the junction contained 6 bases not matched to a gene. The CDR3 spells CASSLPAGGGNQPQHF. CDR3 sequence (DNA): TGTGCCAGCAGTTTACCCGCAGGGGGAGGCAATCAGCCCCAGCATTTT.

In its sample, this clone was seen many times. The rearrangement uses TRBV5-1 and TRBJ2-7; weak D call: TRBD1 (5 bases). Germline V gene sequence: CDR1 SGHRS, CDR2 YFSETQ. V was trimmed by 4 bases and J by 0 bases, leaving 14 bases between them. The CDR3 has 15 amino acids. CDR3 sequence (DNA): TGCGCCAGCAGCAGGGTCGTTCAGGGCTCCTACGAGCAGTACTTC. Translating gives CASSRVVQGSYEQYF. The complete variable domain, with remaining parts taken from reference TRBV5-1 and TRBJ2-7, reads KAGVTQTPRYLIKTRGQQVTLSCSPISGHRSVSWYQQTPGQGLQFLFEYFSETQRNKGNFPGRFSGRQFSNSRSEMNVSTLELGDSALYLCASSRVVQGSYEQYFGPGTRLTVT.